The 26 T cell receptor beta chains below all came from one sample that was sequenced in a study of tumor-infiltrating lymphocytes in primary liver carcinoma. The study co-extracted DNA and RNA from 20-30 mg of unsorted bulk tissue. Researchers generated TCR beta cDNA from 500 ng of total RNA, relying on a constant-region primer. A slightly modified ARM-PCR protocol with three nested multiplex PCR rounds produced these TCR beta libraries. TRBV1-TRBV30 forward primers and a C-beta reverse primer were used in the first two PCR rounds, which each ran for approximately 9 cycles. TCRdb analysed the multiplex PCR reads with MiXCR anew, one entry per CDR3 protein. This table has around 120,000 distinct CDR3 sequences, 60% to 70% appearing once. Input material: liver tumor tissue from sampling region 1. Described subset: tumor region T1, superior pole. The receptors stem from a woman aged 55-69 years with primary liver carcinoma and hepatitis B virus infection.

In regard to this clonotype: A clone one base away is much larger, so this may be a read error. The chain is built from TRBV4-1 and TRBJ1-4; 8 bases line up with TRBD1. The CDR3 sequence is 18 residues long. Germline CDR1 is MGHRA and CDR2 is YSYEKL. This CDR3 is CVSSQEKNRGDLNEKLFF. The CDR3 DNA reads TGCGTCAGCAGCCAAGAGAAGAACAGGGGGGATTTAAATGAAAAACTGTTTTTT.

This chain connects TRBV7-9 to TRBJ2-2; 12 nucleotides match TRBD1. The CDR3 is 18 residues long. J was trimmed by 4 bases and V by 4 bases; bases with no gene match: 10. Germline V gene lookup returns CDR1 SEHNR and CDR2 FQNEAQ (reference sequence). In DNA, the CDR3 is TGTGCCAGCAGCTCCCCAGGGACAGGGGGCCTAATCACCGGGGAGCTGTTTTTT. Translation gives CASSSPGTGGLITGELFF.

This clonotype was counted ten times or more. The chain carries TRBV28 and TRBJ2-3; no clear D. V was trimmed by 6 bases and J by 1 base, leaving 14 bases between them. The length of the CDR3 is 15 residues. Germline CDR1 and CDR2: MDHEN and SYDVKM. CDR3 loop: CASSVPGRGTDTQYF. The CDR3 DNA follows: TGTGCCAGCAGCGTACCGGGCCGCGGCACAGATACGCAGTATTTT.

CDR3 sequence (DNA): TGTGCCAGTAGTAGAGGGCAGGCGTCCTGGGAGCTGTTTTTT. This gives the protein CASSRGQASWELFF. V usage is TRBV11-1 and J usage is TRBJ2-2; a weak D match, TRBD2 (5 bases). Germline V gives CDR1 SGHAT, CDR2 FQDESV (reference sequence). Trimming pared 9 bases from V and 9 bases from J, leaving 20 bases between. This CDR3 is built from 14 residues.

Note on this clonotype: Because it lacks the conserved phenylalanine or tryptophan at the end, this CDR3 is likely a read error. V and J are TRBV28 and TRBJ1-2, with D perhaps matching TRBD1 (5 bases). This CDR3 is 13 amino acids long. The V end lost 3 bases, the J end lost 4 bases, and 9 bases lay between the germline ends. The germline gives CDR1 MDHEN, CDR2 SYDVKM. As DNA, the CDR3 is TGTGCCAGCAGTTTCTCAGGGCCCTATGGCTACACCTAC. It specifies CASSFSGPYGYTY.

Ten or more counts support this clonotype. This sequence joins TRBV5-1 and TRBJ2-3; no clear D gene. V was clipped by 0 bases and J by 6 bases, with 2 bases between them. In germline, CDR1 is SGHRS, CDR2 YFSETQ. CDR3 length equals 11 residues. Here the CDR3 reads CASSLADTQYF. The CDR3 DNA reads TGCGCCAGCAGCTTGGCGGATACGCAGTATTTT.

This clonotype was seen only once. A junction boundary mismatches the germline segment, possibly from a read error. This chain connects TRBV6-2 or TRBV6-3 to TRBJ2-3, with no clear D. The CDR3 covers 14 residues. Per germline, CDR1 MNHEY and CDR2 SVGEGT. CDR3 region: CASRRDGGPDTRYF. CDR3 DNA sequence: TGTGCCAGCAGGCGTGATGGCGGACCAGATACGCGGTATTTT.

This clonotype was seen at least ten times. J is TRBJ2-7 and V is TRBV6-5, with no clear D. In germline, CDR1 is MNHEY, CDR2 SVGAGI. The ends were cut back, 4 bases at V and 2 bases at J, with 9 bases in the middle. The CDR3 is 13 residues long. The CDR3 bases are TGTGCCAGCAGTTCACCGGCCCCCTACGAGCAGTACTTC. This translates into CASSSPAPYEQYF.

This clonotype was observed once. Its ends do not fully match the called genes, so a read error is possible. The J gene is TRBJ1-3, the V gene TRBV4-2; TRBD1 matches 8 bases. In germline, CDR1 is LGHNA, CDR2 YNFKEQ. The CDR3 runs to 16 residues. The CDR3 bases are TGTGCCAGCAGCCAAGTCCCTGGGACAGGAGGAAACTCCATATATTTT. Residues: CASSQVPGTGGNSIYF.

CDR3 in amino acids: CASSPLASGSGRQYF. The DNA for the CDR3 is TGTGCCAGCAGTCCGTTGGCTAGCGGGAGCGGAAGGCAGTACTTC. This chain links TRBV6-1 with TRBJ2-7, with 10 bases matching TRBD2. The V segment lost 5 bases and the J segment 9 bases; nucleotides outside the gene matches: 13. This CDR3 contains 15 residues. Germline CDR1 reads MNHNS; CDR2 reads SASEGT.

As for this clonotype: Possible read error: a much larger clone is one base away. The chain combines TRBV12-3 or TRBV12-4 with TRBJ2-3, with TRBD1 identical over 7 bases. Trimming cost V 7 bases and J 4 bases; bases outside gene matches: 11. The CDR3 sequence is 15 residues long. This chain's CDR3 is CASTSGQGVSDTQYF. In DNA form, the CDR3 reads TGTGCCAGCACTTCGGGGCAGGGGGTATCAGATACGCAGTATTTT.

Ten or more counts support this clonotype. The genes are TRBV6-1 and TRBJ1-5, with 7 positions matching TRBD1. The CDR3 is made up of 15 amino acids. With V trimmed by 6 bases and J by 0 bases, 5 bases remained unmatched. Looked up from germline, CDR1 is MNHNS and CDR2 is SASEGT. The CDR3 spells CASRKDRTSNQPQHF. CDR3 coding DNA: TGTGCCAGCAGGAAGGACAGGACTAGCAATCAGCCCCAGCATTTT.

Of note for this clonotype: This may arise from a read error, as a much more abundant clone is one base away. The rearrangement links TRBV6-1 to TRBJ2-1, with no clear D. Germline V gene sequence: CDR1 MNHNS, CDR2 SASEGT. This CDR3 comprises 13 residues. The V end lost 1 base, the J end lost 4 bases, and 5 bases lay between the germline ends. CDR3 nucleotides: TGTGCCAGCAGTGAAGAGGATTACAATGAGCAGTTCTTC. It translates to CASSEEDYNEQFF.

This clonotype was counted a few times. At one boundary the junction diverges from the germline segment, which might be a read error. This rearrangement joins TRBV11-2 to TRBJ2-6; no clear D gene. CDR3 size: 16 residues. Looked up from germline, CDR1 is SGHAT and CDR2 is FQNNGV. CDR3 DNA: TGTGCCAGCAGCTTAGTGGTTTTCTCTGAGGCCAACGTCCTGACTTTC. Translated, it gives CASSLVVFSEANVLTF.

With respect to this clonotype: This may be a read error: a much more frequent sequence differs by one nucleotide. The chain carries TRBV4-1 and TRBJ1-1, with D possibly matching TRBD1 (5 bases). Germline loops: CDR1 MGHRA, CDR2 YSYEKL. The CDR3 contains 17 residues. Trimming shortened V by 0 bases and J by 3 bases, and 17 bases separated the two germline ends. The CDR3 here is CASSQDGRVNIDTEAFF. Here the CDR3 DNA reads TGCGCCAGCAGCCAAGATGGCAGGGTCAACATTGACACTGAAGCTTTCTTT.

With respect to this clonotype: A much larger clone is a single base away; this may be a read error. This chain joins TRBV29-1 and TRBJ2-7, with D possibly matching TRBD1 (5 bases). CDR3 length: 12 residues. Germline V gene lookup returns CDR1 SQVTM and CDR2 ANQGSEA. DNA for the CDR3: TGCAGCCCAAACGGACACCCCTACGATCAGTACTTC. It specifies CSPNGHPYDQYF.

This clonotype appeared many times. The J gene is TRBJ2-1, the V gene TRBV11-2; 9 nucleotides line up with TRBD2. This CDR3 comprises 14 residues. After removal of 2 bases from V and 10 bases from J, the junction contained 6 bases not matched to a gene. Per germline, CDR1 SGHAT and CDR2 FQNNGV. The CDR3 nucleotides read TGTGCCAGCAGCTTACTAGCGGGGAAAGGGGAGCAGTTCTTC. It specifies CASSLLAGKGEQFF.

To note about this clonotype: A clone one base away is much larger, so this may be a read error. The V gene is TRBV7-9, the J gene TRBJ2-4, with 7 nucleotides matching TRBD2. CDR3 length equals 17 residues. J lost 0 bases, V lost 5 bases, and 10 bases had no gene match. CDR1 is SEHNR and CDR2 is FQNEAQ in the germline V gene (reference sequence). The CDR3 sequence: CASSPGRGRLAKNIQYF. In DNA, the CDR3 is TGTGCCAGCAGCCCCGGGCGGGGGAGGCTAGCCAAAAACATTCAGTACTTC.

The gene calls are TRBV4-2 and TRBJ2-5; maybe TRBD2 (5 bases). This CDR3 spans 16 amino acids. The V gene's germline CDR1 is LGHNA and CDR2 YNFKEQ. The V and J ends lost 0 bases and 5 bases respectively, with 16 bases between them. For the CDR3, the DNA is TGTGCCAGCAGCCAAGATTTAACTAGTAGGAGTGAGACCCAGTACTTC. Translation: CASSQDLTSRSETQYF.

A remark on this clonotype: An end of the junction does not agree with germline; a read error may underlie this. The chain joins TRBV12-3 or TRBV12-4 to TRBJ2-3, with D possibly matching TRBD2 (5 bases). This CDR3 is 13 amino acids long. CDR3 in DNA: TGTGCCAGCAGTTTACCTAGCTCGTTTACGCTGTATTTT. This encodes CASSLPSSFTLYF.

The V and J genes are TRBV29-1 and TRBJ2-7, with unresolved D. The CDR3 has 13 residues. Trimming removed 5 bases at V and 5 bases at J, with 16 bases between. Germline-derived CDR1 and CDR2 are SQVTM and ANQGSEA. The CDR3 loop is CSVTLWLWDEQYF. The CDR3 DNA reads as TGCAGCGTTACCCTCTGGTTATGGGACGAGCAGTACTTC.

Note on this clonotype: With a much larger clone just one base away, this may be a read error. The V and J genes are TRBV6-1 and TRBJ1-2, with TRBD1 matching over 8 bases. This CDR3 spans 16 amino acids. The germline V gene has CDR1 MNHNS and CDR2 SASEGT. CDR3 DNA: TGTGCCAACAGTGAAAACTCTTCAGGGGGCTTGATGGGTTGCACCTTC. Its protein is CANSENSSGGLMGCTF.

Turning to this clonotype: One junction end disagrees with the germline gene, perhaps due to a read error. The V call is TRBV11-3, the J call TRBJ2-1; TRBD1 is a possible D gene (5 bases). The germline gives CDR1 SGHNT, CDR2 YENEEA. This CDR3 region has 13 residues. As DNA, the CDR3 is TGTTCCAGTAACTTAGCCAGGGTAAATGAGCAGTTCTTC. Translating it yields CSSNLARVNEQFF. The entire variable domain, with the rest obtained from reference TRBV11-3 and TRBJ2-1, is as follows: EAGVVQSPRYKIIEKKQPVAFWCNPISGHNTLYWYLQNLGQGPELLIRYENEEAVDDSQLPKDRFSAERLKGVDSTLKIQPAELGDSAVYLCSSNLARVNEQFFGPGTRLTVL.

This clonotype was seen a handful of times. Written as DNA, the CDR3 is TGTGCCTGGAGTGACTCGGGACAGGTTAACTATGGCTACACCTTC. This translates into CAWSDSGQVNYGYTF. The chain recombines TRBV30 with TRBJ1-2; TRBD1 matches 8 bases. The CDR3 consists of 15 residues. V lost 1 base and J lost 1; bases outside the gene matches: 5. Per germline, CDR1 GTSNPN and CDR2 SVGIG (reference sequence).

In this sample, this clonotype turned up many times. The J gene is TRBJ2-7, the V gene TRBV5-1; D remains ambiguous. Per the germline V gene, CDR1 is SGHRS and CDR2 is YFSETQ. This CDR3 is built from 11 residues. V was pared by 0 bases and J by 7 bases, with 5 bases between. The DNA for the CDR3 is TGCGCCAGCAGCTTGGATCTAGAGCAGTACTTC. It codes for CASSLDLEQYF.

Notes on this clonotype: A junction end diverges from the germline sequence, so it may reflect a read error. The chain joins TRBV6-1 to TRBJ2-7, with 12 bases matching TRBD2. CDR3 size: 17 residues. Germline V gene sequence: CDR1 MNHNS, CDR2 SASEGT. CDR3 in amino acids: CAGSERAPSGRVTEQYF. The CDR3 DNA reads as TGTGCCGGCAGTGAAAGGGCTCCTAGCGGGAGGGTTACCGAGCAGTACTTC.